Described below is a single T cell receptor (beta chain) sequence and its context. These data come from a study of chemoradiotherapy in HPV16-positive cancers. The CDR3 is 13 residues long. Looked up from germline, CDR1 is SGHVS and CDR2 is FNYEAQ. Trimming stripped 2 bases from V and 2 bases from J, with 6 bases between. Method: immunoSEQ multiplex PCR; TCRdb's copy keeps in-frame clones and lacks some. The table has 9,500 or so clones, about 80% seen once. This clonotype was obtained from a human donor with HPV-associated anogenital cancer. This specimen consisted of tumor tissue, obtained from a patient who underwent chemoradiotherapy. The V gene is TRBV7-6, the J gene TRBJ1-1, with D hard to call. In DNA form, the CDR3 reads TGTGCCAGCAGCTTACGTCTCAACACTGAAGCTTTCTTT. Translation gives CASSLRLNTEAFF.